These T cell receptor beta chains were read from a single sample in a study of T cells in Graves' hyperthyroidism and ophthalmopathy. A single record per CDR3 protein comes from TCRdb applying MiXCR to the multiplex PCR reads. Of approximately 590,000 distinct CDR3 sequences in the sample, around 16% were seen once. Sequencing was done on a sample of blood. Source of these receptors: a woman aged 25-40 years with Graves' hyperthyroidism. Each CDR3 is given with its conserved first and last residue. Fields, in order: clone size, D gene, J gene, V gene, CDR3 protein, CDR3 DNA. A D gene is named only where the DNA matches it firmly. Not all rows give a size; the values are once, few, many and, for expanded clones, a class.

many	NA	TRBJ1-1	TRBV6-1	CASSRKNTEAFF	TGTGCCAGCAGTCGCAAGAACACTGAAGCTTTCTTT
many	NA	TRBJ2-1	TRBV5-1	CASSLVDKSNEQFF	TGCGCCAGCAGCTTGGTCGATAAGAGCAATGAGCAGTTCTTC
NA	NA	TRBJ2-6	TRBV29-1	CSVTQGAGANVLTF	TGCAGCGTCACCCAGGGAGCCGGGGCCAACGTCCTGACTTTC
NA	NA	TRBJ2-1	TRBV30	CAWSTRTATYNEQFF	TGTGCCTGGTCTACCAGGACAGCGACCTACAATGAGCAGTTCTTC
many	NA	TRBJ1-1	TRBV7-9	CASSPPVVNTEAFF	TGTGCCAGCAGCCCCCCAGTGGTGAACACTGAAGCTTTCTTT
many	NA	TRBJ2-7	TRBV28	CASSSSGLAQYEQYF	TGTGCCAGCAGTTCCTCAGGACTGGCCCAATACGAGCAGTACTTC
NA	NA	TRBJ1-2	TRBV7-9	CASSPWVAGPFGYTF	TGTGCCAGCAGCCCCTGGGTGGCAGGCCCTTTTGGCTACACCTTC
many	TRBD2	TRBJ2-1	TRBV20-1	CSARRLAGGNNEQFF	TGCAGTGCTAGAAGACTAGCGGGAGGAAACAATGAGCAGTTCTTC
NA	NA	TRBJ1-5	TRBV24-1	CATSDLGPGRGGNQPQHF	TGTGCCACCAGTGATTTAGGCCCGGGTAGGGGTGGCAATCAGCCCCAGCATTTT
NA	TRBD2	TRBJ2-2	TRBV5-1	CASSLVNFGLAGAGELFF	TGCGCCAGCAGCTTGGTGAATTTTGGGCTAGCGGGAGCCGGGGAGCTGTTTTTT
NA	TRBD1	TRBJ2-7	TRBV29-1	CSVGGWYRGHSEQYF	TGCAGCGTTGGAGGGTGGTACAGGGGCCATAGCGAGCAGTACTTC
many	NA	TRBJ2-3	TRBV6-5	CASSYRPAGADTQYF	TGTGCCAGCAGTTACAGGCCTGCAGGGGCAGATACGCAGTATTTT
many	NA	TRBJ1-1	TRBV6-2/TRBV6-3	CASRLRQGMFTEAFF	TGTGCCAGCAGACTCCGACAAGGAATGTTCACTGAAGCTTTCTTT
many	NA	TRBJ1-4	TRBV28	CASSLADVTSKLFF	TGTGCCAGCAGTTTAGCGGACGTAACGAGCAAACTGTTTTTT
many	NA	TRBJ1-1	TRBV28	CASTRRDGMNTEAFF	TGTGCCAGCACCCGCCGGGACGGAATGAACACTGAAGCTTTCTTT
many	TRBD2	TRBJ2-1	TRBV27	CASSLYAGGLSSYNEQFF	TGTGCCAGCAGTTTATACGCGGGAGGTTTAAGCTCCTACAATGAGCAGTTCTTC